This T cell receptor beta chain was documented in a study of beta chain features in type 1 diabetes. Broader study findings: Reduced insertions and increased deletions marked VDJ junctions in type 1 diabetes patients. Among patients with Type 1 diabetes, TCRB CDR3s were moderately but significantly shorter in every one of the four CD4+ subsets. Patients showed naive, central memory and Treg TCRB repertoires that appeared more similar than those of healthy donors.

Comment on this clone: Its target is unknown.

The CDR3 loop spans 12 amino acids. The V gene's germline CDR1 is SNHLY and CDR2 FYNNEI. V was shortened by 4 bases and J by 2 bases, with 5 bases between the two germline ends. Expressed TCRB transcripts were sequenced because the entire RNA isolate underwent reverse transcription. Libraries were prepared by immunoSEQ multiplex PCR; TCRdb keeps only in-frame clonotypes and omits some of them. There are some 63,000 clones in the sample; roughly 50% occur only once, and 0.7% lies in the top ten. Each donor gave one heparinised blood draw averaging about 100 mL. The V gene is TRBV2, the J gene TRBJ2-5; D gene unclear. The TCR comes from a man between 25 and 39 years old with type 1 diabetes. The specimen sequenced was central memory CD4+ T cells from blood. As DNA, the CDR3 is TGTGCCAGCAGTGTCCTACAAGAGACCCAGTACTTC. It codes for CASSVLQETQYF.